This entry lists 7 T cell receptor beta chains sequenced from one sample in a study of T cell responses to AZD1222 COVID-19 vaccine. The data were produced by immunoSEQ multiplex PCR, yet TCRdb's version contains in-frame clones alone and is incomplete. This table holds some 130,000 clones, about 80% found once. This material consisted of peripheral blood, taken on day 0 of AZD1222 vaccination. These TCRs come from an adult in good health.

The chain employs TRBV28 and TRBJ1-3; a possible D gene is TRBD1 (5 bases). Deletions cut 8 bases from V and 1 base from J, with 12 bases between. The V gene's germline CDR1 is MDHEN and CDR2 SYDVKM. The CDR3 is made up of 14 amino acids. In DNA form, the CDR3 reads TGTGCCAGCGGGACTGGGGCTTCTGGAAACACCATATATTTT. It is translated as CASGTGASGNTIYF. The whole variable domain, remainder taken from reference TRBV28 and TRBJ1-3, is DVKVTQSSRYLVKRTGEKVFLECVQDMDHENMFWYRQDPGLGLRLIYFSYDVKMKEKGDIPEGYSVSREKKERFSLILESASTNQTSMYLCASGTGASGNTIYFGEGSWLTVV.

This clone was counted ten times or more. The genes are TRBV2 and TRBJ2-7, with a weak D call TRBD1 (6 bases). The germline CDR1 and CDR2 sequences are SNHLY and FYNNEI. The CDR3 runs to 12 residues. V shed 7 bases and J shed 2 bases, with 9 bases lying between them. CDR3 sequence (DNA): TGTGCCAGCACCGGACAGCCCTACGAGCAGTACTTC. Translating gives CASTGQPYEQYF.

The chain employs TRBV28 and TRBJ1-2; D is perhaps TRBD1 (5 bases). Trimming took 1 base from V and 3 from J, leaving 15 bases between them. The CDR3 has 16 residues. Per the germline V gene, CDR1 is MDHEN and CDR2 is SYDVKM. The CDR3 here is CASSLLGVRVDYGYTF. DNA of the CDR3: TGTGCCAGCAGTTTATTGGGGGTCCGAGTAGACTATGGCTACACCTTC.

The V gene is TRBV6-2 or TRBV6-3, the J gene TRBJ2-2, with 9 bases identical to TRBD1. Trimming removed 2 bases from V and 2 bases from J; junction bases left unmatched: 3. There are 16 residues in the CDR3. Germline-derived CDR1 and CDR2 are MNHEY and SVGEGT. Written as DNA, the CDR3 is TGTGCCAGCAGTTACCGGACAGGGGATAACACCGGGGAGCTGTTTTTT. Its protein is CASSYRTGDNTGELFF.

The chain recombines TRBV28 with TRBJ1-2; D is perhaps TRBD1 (5 bases). Germline values: CDR1 MDHEN, CDR2 SYDVKM. The CDR3 extends over 13 amino acids. V was shortened by 3 bases and J by 6 bases, with 11 bases between the two germline ends. In DNA form, the CDR3 reads TGTGCCAGCAGTTTTGAGACAGCGAATGGCTACACCTTC. Translated: CASSFETANGYTF.

J is TRBJ1-5 and V is TRBV30, with D possibly being TRBD1 (6 bases). Germline CDR1 GTSNPN, CDR2 SVGIG (reference sequence). Trimming cost V 2 bases and J 8 bases, with 19 bases left between them. CDR3 length: 15 amino acids. CDR3 protein: CAWSPGGARPEPQHF. The CDR3 DNA sequence: TGTGCCTGGAGTCCTGGGGGGGCGAGGCCGGAGCCCCAGCATTTT.

This sequence joins TRBV7-2 and TRBJ1-2, with D maybe TRBD1 (5 bases). V lost 5 bases, J lost 4 bases, and 14 bases lay in between. The CDR3 spans 14 residues. Germline V gene sequence: CDR1 SGHTA, CDR2 FQGNSA. In DNA form, the CDR3 reads TGTGCCAGCAGCAGGGAGGGGCAGATCTATGGCTACACCTTC. Translation: CASSREGQIYGYTF.